This T cell receptor beta chain was profiled in a study of early T cells in non-severe SARS-CoV-2 infection. Across the whole study: Sequencing used unsorted whole-blood bulk RNA, so chains lack pairing.

The table lists this clonotype with many counts. The target antigen is unknown. As part of library construction, unique molecular identifiers were attached to individual cDNA molecules. TCRdb re-derived calls from the 5' RACE reads in MiXCR, one entry per CDR3 protein. Of approximately 70,000 distinct CDR3 sequences listed, roughly 4.8% are singletons. Trimming removed 5 bases at V and 10 bases at J, with 11 bases between. The CDR3 extends over 11 amino acids. Study observations and caveats: Matching with VDJdb favored anti-spike CD8 responses (missing private and CD4 specificities).

The material sequenced was whole blood, taken at baseline. The TCR sequence derives from an adult who was a healthcare worker with PCR-confirmed SARS-CoV-2 infection or an uninfected control (not recorded which). The donor label of this sample is uncertain. The chain recombines TRBV12-3 or TRBV12-4 with TRBJ1-1; D unclear. The CDR3 loop is CASSLSGGAFF. CDR3 bases: TGTGCCAGCAGTCTAAGTGGTGGAGCTTTCTTT.